Each of the 10 T cell receptor beta chains below was sequenced from the same sample in a study of T cell repertoires in cytomegalovirus infection. A single record per CDR3 protein comes from TCRdb applying MiXCR to the reads. The sample consists of approximately 750,000 distinct CDR3 sequences, 35% to 40% of them appearing once. Sequenced material: PBMCs. These TCRs come from a human donor in good health (CMV status not recorded). Some clones in this sample may be carry-over from other donors' samples.

V usage is TRBV27 and J usage is TRBJ1-4, with a weak D call TRBD1 (5 bases). V was trimmed by 2 bases and J by 8 bases, leaving 21 bases between them. CDR1 and CDR2 (germline): MNHEY, SMNVEV (reference sequence). This CDR3 has 17 amino acids. CDR3 coding DNA: TGTGCCAGCAGTTTACATGTTCCCCAGGGCGGTGACGAAAAACTGTTTTTT. It specifies CASSLHVPQGGDEKLFF.

This chain links TRBV7-9 with TRBJ2-3, with 12 bases that match TRBD2. Germline V gene sequence: CDR1 SEHNR, CDR2 FQNEAQ (reference sequence). The CDR3 runs to 16 residues. Germline trimming cut 4 bases from V and 6 bases from J; bases unmatched to any gene: 8. CDR3 nucleotides: TGTGCCAGCAGCTCCTCGAGACTAGCGGGAGTCGATACGCAGTATTTT. This gives the protein CASSSSRLAGVDTQYF.

Worth noting for this clonotype: Just one base apart from a much larger clone, this may be a read error. This chain uses TRBV6-5 with TRBJ1-1, with D perhaps matching TRBD1 (6 bases). This CDR3 has 15 residues. Germline V gene sequence: CDR1 MNHEY, CDR2 SVGAGI. CDR3: CAISYSTNRDTEAFF. CDR3 nucleotide sequence: TGTGCCATCAGTTACTCGACGAACAGGGACACTGAAGCTTTCTTT.

This clonotype came up a few times. V is TRBV20-1 and J is TRBJ2-1; TRBD2 might be the D (6 bases). Germline V gene data show CDR1 as DFQATT and CDR2 as SNEGSKA (reference sequence). Trimming cost V 0 bases and J 9 bases, with 15 bases left between them. The length of the CDR3 is 14 residues. CDR3 amino acids: CSARDSGGSGEQFF. CDR3 in DNA: TGCAGTGCTAGAGATTCTGGAGGGTCGGGTGAGCAGTTCTTC.

The CDR3 DNA is TGTGCCAGCAGCCGCCTTGGGACGGGGACCCAGTACTTC. It yields the protein CASSRLGTGTQYF. The rearrangement joins TRBV13 to TRBJ2-5, with D tentatively TRBD1 or TRBD2 (5 bases each). Germline V gene lookup returns CDR1 PRHDT and CDR2 FYEKMQ (reference sequence). This CDR3 region has 13 residues. The germline V and J ends were trimmed by 5 bases and 7 bases, with 14 bases remaining between them.

The chain couples TRBV4-2 to TRBJ2-1; the D gene is possibly TRBD2 (5 bases). V was cut by 5 bases and J by 7 bases, with 9 bases left in between. This CDR3 is built from 12 residues. Germline CDR1 LGHNA, CDR2 YNFKEQ. The CDR3 region has the DNA TGTGCCAGCAGCTCAGCGGTGAATGAGCAGTTCTTC. Translation: CASSSAVNEQFF.

This clonotype was seen a handful of times. V usage is TRBV20-1 and J usage is TRBJ2-6, with a weak D call TRBD1 (5 bases). From germline, CDR1 is DFQATT and CDR2 SNEGSKA (reference sequence). The CDR3 is 13 residues long. The V end lost 3 bases, the J end lost 2 bases, and 5 bases lay between the germline ends. The CDR3 DNA follows: TGCAGTGCTAGGACAGCTGGGGCCAACGTCCTGACTTTC. Amino acids: CSARTAGANVLTF.

This clonotype was counted many times. V and J are TRBV7-2 and TRBJ2-2; D may be TRBD1 (5 bases). V was clipped by 5 bases and J by 4 bases, with 20 bases between them. The V gene's germline CDR1 is SGHTA and CDR2 FQGNSA. The CDR3 spans 17 residues. The CDR3 reads CASSGSLLAQGTGELFF. CDR3 nucleotides: TGTGCCAGCAGCGGCTCCCTCCTCGCGCAGGGCACCGGGGAGCTGTTTTTT.

Worth noting for this clonotype: This could be a read error, since a much larger clone is one nucleotide away. The V and J genes are TRBV5-1 and TRBJ1-2, with D perhaps TRBD1 (5 bases). This CDR3 region has 14 residues. Germline CDR1 reads SGHRS; CDR2 reads YFSETQ. The CDR3, as DNA: TGCGCCAACAGCTTGGATGGGGGTAACTATGGCTACACCTTC. As protein: CANSLDGGNYGYTF.

This clonotype was seen more than once but under ten times. The chain is built from TRBV12-3 or TRBV12-4 and TRBJ1-1; D gene unclear. Trimming shortened V by 3 bases and J by 1 base, and 9 bases separated the two germline ends. The CDR3 length is 14 residues. CDR3 sequence (DNA): TGTGCCAGCAGTTTCTACCTAAGGAACACTGAAGCTTTCTTT. It translates to CASSFYLRNTEAFF.